The 26 T cell receptor beta chains in this list originate from one sample, sequenced in a study of T cells in Graves' hyperthyroidism and ophthalmopathy. Researchers amplified the TCR beta CDR3 regions from RNA transcripts. The study used the HTBI primer set for a first-round RT-PCR of the TCR CDR3. Each CDR3 protein is one row after TCRdb ran MiXCR on the multiplex PCR reads. The profile shows under 700,000 distinct CDR3 sequences, around 17% of them singletons. Sequenced: blood. The receptors were sampled from a woman between 18 and 29 years old with Graves' hyperthyroidism.

The sample holds a few counts of this clonotype. The V call is TRBV19, the J call TRBJ1-1; D may be TRBD1 (6 bases). The CDR3 contains 15 residues. V lost 6 bases and J lost 4, with 18 bases in between. CDR1 is LNHDA and CDR2 is SQIVND in the germline V gene (reference sequence). CDR3 coding DNA: TGTGCCAGTAGCGCCCGGGCAGGGGTTTTCACTGAAGCTTTCTTT. Its protein is CASSARAGVFTEAFF.

V is TRBV4-1 and J is TRBJ2-1; the D is unclear. Germline lookup yields CDR1 MGHRA and CDR2 YSYEKL. CDR3 length: 13 amino acids. Between the trimmed V and J ends, which lost 2 bases and 8 bases, there was a span of 10 bases. The DNA of the CDR3 is TGCGCCAGCAGCCAAATTGCGCGGTATGAGCAGTTCTTC. Amino acid sequence: CASSQIARYEQFF.

This clonotype was recorded at least ten times. The J gene is TRBJ2-7, the V gene TRBV20-1; 8 nucleotides match TRBD1. Germline loops: CDR1 DFQATT, CDR2 SNEGSKA (reference sequence). The V segment lost 2 bases and the J segment 3 bases; nucleotides outside the gene matches: 9. The CDR3 length is 15 residues. CDR3 sequence (DNA): TGCAGTGCTAGATCCCCTAGGACAGGGTACTACGAGCAGTACTTC. This sequence encodes CSARSPRTGYYEQYF.

The chain carries TRBV14 and TRBJ2-7, with 9 bases fitting TRBD2. Germline V CDR1 and CDR2: SGHDN, FVKESK. The CDR3 has 17 amino acids. J was trimmed by 1 base and V by 2 bases; bases with no gene match: 9. CDR3 loop: CASSQFLLAGGSYEQYF. For the CDR3, the DNA is TGTGCCAGCAGCCAATTTTTACTAGCGGGCGGTTCCTACGAGCAGTACTTC.

This clonotype showed up many times. The V gene is TRBV20-1, the J gene TRBJ1-3; D is ambiguous. V lost 3 bases and J lost 0, with 9 bases in between. Germline CDR1 and CDR2: DFQATT and SNEGSKA (reference sequence). The CDR3 has 14 residues. CDR3 sequence: CSASLLTSGNTIYF. CDR3 bases: TGCAGTGCTAGCCTTTTGACCTCTGGAAACACCATATATTTT.

The J gene is TRBJ1-2, the V gene TRBV2; TRBD1 matches 10 bases. This CDR3 contains 13 residues. Per the germline V gene, CDR1 is SNHLY and CDR2 is FYNNEI. V trimming: 6 bases; J trimming: 6 bases; junction bases outside the gene matches: 4. The CDR3 loop reads CASRGQGSDGYTF. The CDR3 DNA reads as TGTGCCAGCAGGGGACAGGGGTCGGATGGCTACACCTTC.

As for this clonotype: This could be a read error, since a much larger clone is one nucleotide away. V and J are TRBV2 and TRBJ1-2; TRBD1 is a possible D gene (6 bases). The germline V gene encodes CDR1 SNHLY and CDR2 FYNNEI. This CDR3 is 11 amino acids long. V lost 7 bases and J lost 12, with 15 bases in between. The CDR3 region is CASTGSGGHTF. The CDR3 coding sequence is TGTGCCAGCACCGGTTCTGGGGGCCACACCTTC. The whole variable domain, filled in from reference TRBV2 and TRBJ1-2, reads EPEVTQTPSHQVTQMGQEVILRCVPISNHLYFYWYRQILGQKVEFLVSFYNNEISEKSEIFDDQFSVERPDGSNFTLKIRSTKLEDSAMYFCASTGSGGHTFGSGTRLTVV.

The chain employs TRBV20-1 and TRBJ2-1, with D tentatively TRBD1 (6 bases). Trimming removed 6 bases at V and 0 bases at J, with 15 bases between. Germline V gives CDR1 DFQATT, CDR2 SNEGSKA (reference sequence). This CDR3 has 15 amino acids. The CDR3 reads CSANRVPSSYNEQFF. The CDR3 coding sequence is TGCAGTGCGAACAGGGTCCCTAGCTCCTACAATGAGCAGTTCTTC.

This chain joins TRBV10-1 and TRBJ2-3; 9 nucleotides line up with TRBD1. Germline loops: CDR1 WNHNN, CDR2 SYGVQD (reference sequence). CDR3 length: 15 residues. V shed 8 bases and J 1 base; nucleotides not matched to a gene: 7. CDR3 region: CASRPGTGRTDTQYF. The CDR3 DNA reads TGCGCCAGCCGCCCGGGGACAGGGCGCACAGATACGCAGTATTTT.

In nucleotides, the CDR3 is TGCAGTATGTACCACGACAGGGACACTGAAGCTTTCTTT. Encoded protein: CSMYHDRDTEAFF. The chain carries TRBV20-1 and TRBJ1-1, with TRBD1 matching 7 bases. The V gene end was trimmed by 8 bases and the J gene end by 3 bases; junction bases not matched to a gene: 9. The CDR3 loop spans 13 amino acids. CDR1 DFQATT and CDR2 SNEGSKA come from the germline V gene (reference sequence).

This chain links TRBV11-2 with TRBJ2-1; maybe TRBD1 (7 bases). V lost 5 bases to trimming and J lost 9 bases, with 17 bases between them. Looked up from germline, CDR1 is SGHAT and CDR2 is FQNNGV. The CDR3 extends over 14 amino acids. CDR3 DNA sequence: TGTGCCAGCAGCGCGACTAGGGGGCGCGGTGAGCAGTTCTTC. Amino acid sequence: CASSATRGRGEQFF.

The chain uses TRBV12-3 or TRBV12-4 and TRBJ2-5; no clear D. This CDR3 region has 13 residues. V shed 2 bases and J shed 4 bases, with 8 bases lying between them. CDR3 nucleotide sequence: TGTGCCAGCAGTTTATTATACTCAGAGACCCAGTACTTC. Translation gives CASSLLYSETQYF.

In this sample, this clonotype turned up a few times. The chain carries TRBV5-4 and TRBJ2-1; D may be TRBD1 (6 bases). The V end lost 4 bases, the J end lost 7 bases, and 30 bases lay between the germline ends. Germline CDR1 is SGHNT and CDR2 is YYREEE (reference sequence). This CDR3 spans 19 amino acids. The CDR3 DNA sequence: TGTGCCAGCAGCCAAAGGGACATGTTGGGGCCGGTTTTATGGAATGAGCAGTTCTTC. The encoded protein is CASSQRDMLGPVLWNEQFF.

A few counts support this clonotype. J is TRBJ2-7 and V is TRBV6-5; 7 bases fit TRBD2. This CDR3 is built from 17 residues. The germline CDR1 and CDR2 sequences are MNHEY and SVGAGI. V dropped 2 bases and J dropped 4; count of bases not matched to a gene: 14. This CDR3 is CASSYNHVEGGVYEQYF. CDR3 DNA sequence: TGTGCCAGCAGTTACAACCATGTGGAGGGAGGGGTGTACGAGCAGTACTTC.

Points on this clonotype: A much larger clone differs by one base, so this may be a read error. The rearrangement uses TRBV11-2 and TRBJ2-3, with TRBD1 matching 12 bases. The germline V gene encodes CDR1 SGHAT and CDR2 FQNNGV. Germline trimming cut 5 bases from V and 6 bases from J; bases unmatched to any gene: 18. This CDR3 has 19 residues. The CDR3 loop is CASSPKRGTGGSSRDTQYF. In DNA form, the CDR3 reads TGTGCCAGCAGCCCTAAACGGGGGACAGGGGGCTCCTCTCGGGATACGCAGTATTTT.

This clonotype was seen a few times. The rearrangement joins TRBV20-1 to TRBJ2-5; D is possibly TRBD1 or TRBD2 (5 bases each). CDR3 length: 14 amino acids. From germline, CDR1 is DFQATT and CDR2 SNEGSKA (reference sequence). V lost 5 bases and J lost 2, with 15 bases in between. As DNA, the CDR3 is TGCAGTGCTGGGGGTATAGCGTGGCAAGAGACCCAGTACTTC. It codes for CSAGGIAWQETQYF.

This clonotype was detected ten times or more. This chain uses TRBV28 with TRBJ1-5, with D possibly TRBD1 on 5 matching bases. Germline V CDR1 and CDR2: MDHEN, SYDVKM. Trimming cost V 4 bases and J 7 bases, with 17 bases left between them. CDR3 length: 15 residues. The CDR3 is CASSSGGTGLQPQHF. The CDR3, as DNA: TGTGCCAGCAGTTCGGGGGGAACGGGACTACAGCCCCAGCATTTT.

This clonotype was observed at least ten times. The chain employs TRBV29-1 and TRBJ2-1; D may correspond to TRBD1 or TRBD2 (6 bases each). Germline V CDR1 and CDR2: SQVTM, ANQGSEA. The CDR3 loop spans 16 amino acids. V lost 4 bases and J lost 6, with 22 bases in between. CDR3: CSVGGRGGTSGNEQFF. For the CDR3, the DNA is TGCAGCGTTGGGGGGCGAGGCGGGACCTCCGGCAATGAGCAGTTCTTC.

This clonotype was seen many times. The rearrangement joins TRBV5-1 to TRBJ2-7; tentatively, D is TRBD1 (5 bases). The ends were cut back, 2 bases at V and 5 bases at J, with 14 bases in the middle. This CDR3 has 14 amino acids. Per the germline V gene, CDR1 is SGHRS and CDR2 is YFSETQ. CDR3 nucleotide sequence: TGCGCCAGCAGCTTAAACAGGTTGGTGGACGAGCAGTACTTC. Translating gives CASSLNRLVDEQYF. The entire variable domain, with the rest obtained from reference TRBV5-1 and TRBJ2-7, is as follows: KAGVTQTPRYLIKTRGQQVTLSCSPISGHRSVSWYQQTPGQGLQFLFEYFSETQRNKGNFPGRFSGRQFSNSRSEMNVSTLELGDSALYLCASSLNRLVDEQYFGPGTRLTVT.

The sample holds many counts of this clonotype. The rearrangement links TRBV6-1 to TRBJ2-5, with a possible D match to TRBD1 (5 bases). Germline lookup yields CDR1 MNHNS and CDR2 SASEGT. The CDR3 is 14 residues long. The V end lost 7 bases, the J end lost 2 bases, and 14 bases lay between the germline ends. The CDR3 region is CASKIRTLQETQYF. The DNA for the CDR3 is TGTGCCAGCAAAATAAGGACACTTCAAGAGACCCAGTACTTC.

At least ten counts were recorded for this clonotype. The chain combines TRBV5-5 with TRBJ1-1; D might be TRBD1 (6 bases). The CDR3 has 15 residues. V was shortened by 0 bases and J by 0 bases, with 9 bases between the two germline ends. Germline V gene data show CDR1 as SGHKS and CDR2 as YYEKEE (reference sequence). CDR3: CASSLVAGVNTEAFF. CDR3 DNA: TGTGCCAGCAGCTTGGTAGCAGGGGTGAACACTGAAGCTTTCTTT.

This sequence joins TRBV24-1 and TRBJ2-5, with D tentatively TRBD1 (6 bases). This CDR3 comprises 17 residues. CDR1 and CDR2 from the germline V gene are KGHDR and SFDVKD. Trimming took off 4 bases at V and 5 bases at J, with 22 bases between the two ends. The CDR3 loop is CATSEPTDSQDVETQYF. The CDR3 bases are TGTGCCACCAGTGAACCTACGGACAGCCAAGATGTGGAGACCCAGTACTTC.

This clonotype was observed many times. The chain carries TRBV5-1 and TRBJ1-1, with D perhaps TRBD1 (5 bases). V was pared by 1 base and J by 2 bases, with 9 bases between. This CDR3 comprises 14 residues. Germline V gene sequence: CDR1 SGHRS, CDR2 YFSETQ. CDR3 sequence: CASSLSGTNTEAFF. CDR3 DNA sequence: TGCGCCAGCAGCTTGTCAGGGACTAACACTGAAGCTTTCTTT.

This clonotype was detected a few times. The chain is built from TRBV11-2 and TRBJ2-2; 8 bases match TRBD1. Looked up from germline, CDR1 is SGHAT and CDR2 is FQNNGV. J gave up 6 bases and V 7 bases, and 7 bases lay outside the gene matches. The CDR3 runs 14 residues. The CDR3 bases are TGTGCCAGCACCCGGACAGGGAGAGCCGGGGAGCTGTTTTTT. Its protein is CASTRTGRAGELFF.

This clonotype was recorded many times. The chain uses TRBV10-1 and TRBJ1-1; tentative D call: TRBD1 (6 bases). From germline, CDR1 is WNHNN and CDR2 SYGVQD (reference sequence). The CDR3 has 15 residues. Trimming cost V 1 base and J 2 bases, with 11 bases left between them. DNA for the CDR3: TGCGCCAGCAGTGAGTTCGGGACACCCAACACTGAAGCTTTCTTT. Translating it yields CASSEFGTPNTEAFF.

V usage is TRBV6-2 or TRBV6-3 and J usage is TRBJ2-1; the match to TRBD2 covers 7 bases. The CDR3 has 15 amino acids. The trim removed 5 bases at V and 3 bases at J, leaving 7 bases unmatched. Germline V gene lookup returns CDR1 MNHEY and CDR2 SVGEGT. The DNA for the CDR3 is TGTGCCAGCAGTCATGGCGGGAGCTTCTACAATGAGCAGTTCTTC. This encodes CASSHGGSFYNEQFF.